This T cell receptor (beta chain) comes out of a study of blood T cell repertoires in COVID-19. Looking at the study overall: Samples of COVID-19 (acute and convalescent) were obtained from the United States, Italy and Spain. Sample material is recorded as cDNA or gDNA derived from T cells, B-cell-depleted T cells, or PBMCs.

In the authors' methods: Nucleated cell number was recorded as an estimate derived from reference gene primer amplification. Profiling relied on immunoSEQ multiplex PCR, and the TCRdb table lists in-frame clones only, not all of them. That table is the source of V, J and clone size, and D and trimming were worked out from the DNA. The sample has several thousand clones; roughly 90% are singletons. CDR1 and CDR2 from the germline V gene are MNHEY and SMNVEV (reference sequence). V dropped 2 bases and J dropped 3 bases, with 13 bases sitting between them. The CDR3 runs 15 residues. The table lists this clone with a count of one.

The TCR originated in a woman between 65 and 79 years old with active COVID-19. V and J are TRBV27 and TRBJ1-2; D is unclear. The material sequenced was peripheral blood. For the CDR3, the DNA is TGTGCCAGCAGTTTAATCGGGGAGGGCTACTATGGCTACACCTTC. Protein sequence: CASSLIGEGYYGYTF.